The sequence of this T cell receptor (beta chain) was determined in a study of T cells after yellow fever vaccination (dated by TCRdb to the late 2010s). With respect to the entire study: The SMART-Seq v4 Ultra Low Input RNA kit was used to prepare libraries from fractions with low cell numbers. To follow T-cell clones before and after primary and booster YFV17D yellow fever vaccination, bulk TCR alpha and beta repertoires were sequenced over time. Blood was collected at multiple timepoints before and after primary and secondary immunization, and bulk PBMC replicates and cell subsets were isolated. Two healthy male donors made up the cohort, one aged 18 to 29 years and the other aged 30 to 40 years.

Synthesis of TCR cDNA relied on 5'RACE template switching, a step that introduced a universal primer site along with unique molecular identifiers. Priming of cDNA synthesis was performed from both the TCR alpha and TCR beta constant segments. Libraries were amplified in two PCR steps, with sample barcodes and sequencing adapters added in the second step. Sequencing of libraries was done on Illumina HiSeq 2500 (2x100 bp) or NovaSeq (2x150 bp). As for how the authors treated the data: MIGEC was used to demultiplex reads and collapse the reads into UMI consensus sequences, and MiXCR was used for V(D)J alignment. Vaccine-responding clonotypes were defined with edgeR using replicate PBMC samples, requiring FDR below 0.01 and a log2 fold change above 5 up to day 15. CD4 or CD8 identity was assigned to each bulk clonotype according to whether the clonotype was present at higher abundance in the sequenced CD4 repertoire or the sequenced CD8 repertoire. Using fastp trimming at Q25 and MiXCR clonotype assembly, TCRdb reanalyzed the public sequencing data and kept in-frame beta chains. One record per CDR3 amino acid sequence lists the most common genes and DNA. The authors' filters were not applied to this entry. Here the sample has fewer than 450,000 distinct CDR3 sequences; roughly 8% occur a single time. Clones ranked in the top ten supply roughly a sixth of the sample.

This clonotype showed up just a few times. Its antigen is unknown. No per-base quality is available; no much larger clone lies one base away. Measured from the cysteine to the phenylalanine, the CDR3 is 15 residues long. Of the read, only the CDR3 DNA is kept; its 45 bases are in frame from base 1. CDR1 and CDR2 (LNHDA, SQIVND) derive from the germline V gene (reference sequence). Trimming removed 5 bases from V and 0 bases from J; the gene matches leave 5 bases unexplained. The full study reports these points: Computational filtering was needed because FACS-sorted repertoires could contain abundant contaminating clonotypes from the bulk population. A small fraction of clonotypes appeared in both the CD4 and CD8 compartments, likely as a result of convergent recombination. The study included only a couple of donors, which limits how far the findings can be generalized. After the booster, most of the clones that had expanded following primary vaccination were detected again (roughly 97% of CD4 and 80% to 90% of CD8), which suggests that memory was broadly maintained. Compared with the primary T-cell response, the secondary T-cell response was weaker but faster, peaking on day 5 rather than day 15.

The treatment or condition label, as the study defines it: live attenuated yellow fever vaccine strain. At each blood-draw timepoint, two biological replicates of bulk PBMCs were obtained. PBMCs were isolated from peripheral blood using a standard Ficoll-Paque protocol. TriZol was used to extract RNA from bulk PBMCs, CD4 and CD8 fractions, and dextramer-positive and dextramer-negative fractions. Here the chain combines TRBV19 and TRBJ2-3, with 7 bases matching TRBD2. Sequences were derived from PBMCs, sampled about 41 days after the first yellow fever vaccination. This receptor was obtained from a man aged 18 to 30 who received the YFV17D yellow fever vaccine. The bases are TGTGCCAGTAGTGTCCTAGCGGCAAGCACAGATACGCAGTATTTT. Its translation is CASSVLAASTDTQYF.